A selection of T cell receptor beta chains follows, all from one sample in a study of cytomegalovirus exposure and HLA in healthy donors. Generated by immunoSEQ multiplex PCR, the TCRdb table keeps only in-frame clones and is missing some. The table includes a few hundred thousand clones, about 75% detected once. Material for sequencing was PBMCs. These receptors were collected from a female donor in good health and CMV-seronegative. Both conserved end residues are part of each CDR3. Each record gives: CDR3 DNA, CDR3 protein, clone size, V gene, J gene, D gene. The D gene is left open where the match is weak. The size field is filled for only some rows; it gives once, few, many or a size class.

CDR3 DNA: TGTGCCAGCAGTTTCGGACAGGGCTACGAGCAGTACTTC
CDR3 protein: CASSFGQGYEQYF
clone size: -
V gene: TRBV27
J gene: TRBJ2-7
D gene: TRBD1

CDR3 DNA: TGTGCCAGCAGCTTATCGCGGGAGGGCGCCTACGAGCAGTACTTC
CDR3 protein: CASSLSREGAYEQYF
clone size: -
V gene: TRBV7-2
J gene: TRBJ2-7
D gene: TRBD2

CDR3 DNA: TGCGCCAGCAGCCTAAGGACATTCCCTAGCACAGATACGCAGTATTTT
CDR3 protein: CASSLRTFPSTDTQYF
clone size: -
V gene: TRBV5-1
J gene: TRBJ2-3
D gene: -

CDR3 DNA: TGTGCCAGCAGGGTGCAGTATTTGGGCTCCTACGAGCAGTACTTC
CDR3 protein: CASRVQYLGSYEQYF
clone size: -
V gene: TRBV5-6
J gene: TRBJ2-7
D gene: -

CDR3 DNA: TGTGCCAGCAGTGAAGGGGCCCCGAGACAGCCCCAGCATTTT
CDR3 protein: CASSEGAPRQPQHF
clone size: -
V gene: TRBV6-1
J gene: TRBJ1-5
D gene: -

CDR3 DNA: TGTGCCTGGGAGAGAGGCACTGAAGCTTTCTTT
CDR3 protein: CAWERGTEAFF
clone size: -
V gene: TRBV30
J gene: TRBJ1-1
D gene: -

CDR3 DNA: TGTGCCAGCAGTTCAAGACAGGGTTCTATCGAACACGGGGCGAGCTTT
CDR3 protein: CASSSRQGSIEHGASF
clone size: few
V gene: TRBV27
J gene: TRBJ1-1
D gene: TRBD1

CDR3 DNA: TGTGCCAGCAGCTTCAAGGTGGGGACTAGTCTAAATGAGCAGTTCTTC
CDR3 protein: CASSFKVGTSLNEQFF
clone size: -
V gene: TRBV21-1
J gene: TRBJ2-1
D gene: -

CDR3 DNA: TGTGCCAGCAGTCGACAGTGGGATGGCTACACCTTC
CDR3 protein: CASSRQWDGYTF
clone size: -
V gene: TRBV28
J gene: TRBJ1-2
D gene: -

CDR3 DNA: TGTGCCTGGAGTGTACTGGACCGCGGGAGTGGGGAGCTGTTTTTT
CDR3 protein: CAWSVLDRGSGELFF
clone size: -
V gene: TRBV30
J gene: TRBJ2-2
D gene: TRBD2